This T cell receptor beta chain was retrieved from a study of cytomegalovirus exposure and HLA in healthy donors. Findings and caveats of the study: Overall, approximately 150 TCR beta chains were annotated as cytomegalovirus-associated.

Profiling relied on immunoSEQ multiplex PCR, and the TCRdb table lists in-frame clones only, not all of them. The table has 200,000 to 250,000 clones, 75% to 90% seen once. In the case of this clone: The antigen remains undetermined.

Trimming removed 4 bases from V and 6 bases from J; junction bases left unmatched: 10. The CDR3 runs 15 residues. CDR1 and CDR2 (germline): SGHRS, YFSETQ. The receptor comes from a woman between 18 and 30 years old in good health and CMV-seronegative. This rearrangement joins TRBV5-1 to TRBJ2-1; 7 bases map to TRBD2. Input material: PBMCs. CDR3 bases: TGCGCCAGCAGCATCGCGAGCGGGACGGGCAATGAGCAGTTCTTC. Protein sequence: CASSIASGTGNEQFF.